The 8 T cell receptor beta chains given below trace back to one sample, sequenced in a study of T cells in Graves' hyperthyroidism and ophthalmopathy (dated 2019 in TCRdb). Libraries were prepared through multiplex PCR. Sequencing was carried out with an Illumina HiSeq 2000. The TCR beta CDR3 regions were amplified from the RNA transcripts. The TCR CDR3 was subjected to a first round of RT-PCR using the HTBI primer set and the Qiagen OneStep RT-PCR kit. Through fastp at Q25 and MiXCR, TCRdb rebuilt clones from the public reads, retaining in-frame beta chains. Entries that share a CDR3 protein sequence are merged under the most common genes and DNA. The sample profile shows about 400,000 distinct CDR3 sequences; around 14% of them were found once. The ten largest clones capture about 33% of the sample. Sequencing was carried out using blood. The receptors were sampled from a woman aged 25 to 39 with Graves' hyperthyroidism.

In its sample, this clonotype was seen many times. CDR3 in DNA: TGTGCCAGCAGAGCCGGGACTAGCGGGAAGGAGACCCAGTACTTC. Its protein product is CASRAGTSGKETQYF. This chain connects TRBV28 to TRBJ2-5, with TRBD2 identical over 13 bases. The J segment lost 5 bases and the V segment lost 6 bases, leaving 6 bases of the junction unmatched. CDR1 is MDHEN, CDR2 SYDVKM, per germline. CDR3 size: 15 residues.

This chain uses TRBV20-1 with TRBJ1-1; D call uncertain. This CDR3 contains 13 residues. The V end was cut by 3 bases, the J end by 0 bases, with 8 bases between. Germline V gene data show CDR1 as DFQATT and CDR2 as SNEGSKA (reference sequence). CDR3 amino acids: CSARPGMNTEAFF. The CDR3 DNA sequence: TGCAGTGCTAGGCCCGGTATGAACACTGAAGCTTTCTTT.

CDR3 in amino acids: CASSFIFARGEKLFF. The CDR3 nucleotides read TGTGCCAGCAGCTTTATATTTGCCAGGGGTGAAAAACTGTTTTTT. The chain carries TRBV5-8 and TRBJ1-4, with TRBD1 as a possible D gene (6 bases). Trimming stripped 2 bases from V and 7 bases from J, with 15 bases between. The length of the CDR3 is 15 residues. Looked up from germline, CDR1 is SGHTS and CDR2 is YDEGEE.

This clonotype was found a few times. V usage is TRBV20-1 and J usage is TRBJ2-5; TRBD2 might be the D (5 bases). Germline V gene sequence: CDR1 DFQATT, CDR2 SNEGSKA (reference sequence). Trimming took off 5 bases at V and 12 bases at J, with 16 bases between the two ends. The CDR3 consists of 11 residues. This CDR3 reads CSAPSGTHKYF. CDR3 nucleotides: TGCAGTGCTCCGAGCGGCACTCATAAGTACTTC.

The chain carries TRBV16 and TRBJ2-7; TRBD2 matches 7 bases. V lost 0 bases to trimming and J lost 0 bases; unmatched junction nucleotides: 11. CDR3 length: 18 amino acids. The germline gives CDR1 KGHSY, CDR2 FQNENV. CDR3 protein: CASSQSLERLADSYEQYF. CDR3 in DNA: TGTGCCAGCAGCCAATCGTTGGAGCGACTAGCAGACTCCTACGAGCAGTACTTC.

This clonotype was counted at least ten times. The rearrangement uses TRBV28 and TRBJ2-7; perhaps TRBD2 as D (6 bases). Germline CDR1 is MDHEN and CDR2 is SYDVKM. The CDR3 covers 14 residues. V was cut by 10 bases and J by 4 bases, with 20 bases left in between. CDR3 sequence reads: CATKPSLAGYEQYF. In DNA form, the CDR3 reads TGTGCCACTAAACCTAGTTTGGCGGGGTACGAGCAGTACTTC.

Ten or more counts support this clonotype. The gene calls are TRBV3-1 and TRBJ2-1, with D unresolved. The CDR3 runs 12 residues. Trimming removed 1 base from V and 10 bases from J, with 8 bases in between. Germline CDR1 LGHDT, CDR2 YNNKEL (reference sequence). The CDR3 sequence is CASSQASYEQFF. CDR3 coding DNA: TGTGCCAGCAGCCAAGCCAGCTACGAGCAGTTCTTC.

The gene calls are TRBV29-1 and TRBJ2-3; 9 bases line up with TRBD2. The germline V gene has CDR1 SQVTM and CDR2 ANQGSEA. The CDR3 loop spans 15 amino acids. With 5 bases clipped from V and 0 bases from J, the junction kept 6 bases outside the gene matches. The CDR3 loop is CSVLPAGGSTDTQYF. CDR3 nucleotide sequence: TGCAGCGTTCTCCCTGCGGGAGGGAGCACAGATACGCAGTATTTT.